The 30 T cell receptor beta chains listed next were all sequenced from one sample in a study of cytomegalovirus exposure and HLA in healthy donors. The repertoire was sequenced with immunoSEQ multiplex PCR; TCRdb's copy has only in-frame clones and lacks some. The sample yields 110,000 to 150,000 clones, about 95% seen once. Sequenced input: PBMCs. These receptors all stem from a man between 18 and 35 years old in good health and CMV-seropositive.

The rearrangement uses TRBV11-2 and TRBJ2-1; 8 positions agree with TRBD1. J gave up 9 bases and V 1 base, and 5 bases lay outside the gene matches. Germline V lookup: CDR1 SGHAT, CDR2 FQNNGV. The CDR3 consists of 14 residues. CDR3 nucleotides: TGTGCCAGCAGCTTAGGGACAGGGTTAGGTGAGCAGTTCTTC. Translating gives CASSLGTGLGEQFF.

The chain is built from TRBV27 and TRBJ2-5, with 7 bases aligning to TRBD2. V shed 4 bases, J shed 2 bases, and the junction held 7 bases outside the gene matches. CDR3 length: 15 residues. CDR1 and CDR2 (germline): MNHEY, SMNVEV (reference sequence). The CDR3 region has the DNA TGTGCCAGCAGTTCACCCCTAGCGGAACAAGAGACCCAGTACTTC. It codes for CASSSPLAEQETQYF.

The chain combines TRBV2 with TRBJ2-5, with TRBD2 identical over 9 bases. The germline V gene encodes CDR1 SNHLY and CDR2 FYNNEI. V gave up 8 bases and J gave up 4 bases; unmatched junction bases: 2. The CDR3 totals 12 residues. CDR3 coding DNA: TGTGCCAGCGCGGGGGGGACAGAGACCCAGTACTTC. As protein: CASAGGTETQYF.

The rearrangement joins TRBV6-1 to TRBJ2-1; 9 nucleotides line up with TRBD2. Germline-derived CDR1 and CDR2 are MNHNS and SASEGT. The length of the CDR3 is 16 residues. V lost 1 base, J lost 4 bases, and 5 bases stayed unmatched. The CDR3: CASSEEWTSVYNEQFF. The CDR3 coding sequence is TGTGCCAGCAGTGAAGAATGGACTAGCGTTTACAATGAGCAGTTCTTC.

Here the CDR3 reads CASSLAGGIYNEQFF. The DNA for the CDR3 is TGTGCCAGCAGCTTAGCGGGTGGAATCTACAATGAGCAGTTCTTC. This chain joins TRBV5-4 and TRBJ2-1; D is perhaps TRBD2 (6 bases). This CDR3 has 15 amino acids. Germline V gene data show CDR1 as SGHNT and CDR2 as YYREEE (reference sequence). V gave up 2 bases and J gave up 3 bases, with 12 bases separating them.

The CDR3: CASFTGGYEQYF. The DNA for the CDR3 is TGTGCCAGCTTTACAGGGGGGTACGAGCAGTACTTC. The rearrangement joins TRBV2 to TRBJ2-7; TRBD1 agrees at 8 bases. J was trimmed by 4 bases and V by 8 bases; bases with no gene match: 4. Germline V gives CDR1 SNHLY, CDR2 FYNNEI. The CDR3 consists of 12 residues.

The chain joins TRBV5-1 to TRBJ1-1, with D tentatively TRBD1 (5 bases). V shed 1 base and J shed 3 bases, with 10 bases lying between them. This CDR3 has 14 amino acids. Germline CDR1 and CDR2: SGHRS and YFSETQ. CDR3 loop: CASSLRGIDTEAFF. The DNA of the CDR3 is TGCGCCAGCAGCTTGCGGGGGATAGACACTGAAGCTTTCTTT.

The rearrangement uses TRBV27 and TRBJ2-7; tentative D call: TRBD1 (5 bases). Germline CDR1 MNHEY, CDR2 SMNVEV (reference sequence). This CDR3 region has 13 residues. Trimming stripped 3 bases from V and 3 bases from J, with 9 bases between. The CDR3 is CASSFSQGYEQYF. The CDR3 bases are TGTGCCAGCAGTTTTTCTCAGGGCTACGAGCAGTACTTC.

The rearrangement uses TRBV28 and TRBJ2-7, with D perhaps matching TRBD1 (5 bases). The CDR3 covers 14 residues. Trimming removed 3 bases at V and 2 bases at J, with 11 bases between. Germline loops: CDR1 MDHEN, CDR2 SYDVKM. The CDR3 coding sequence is TGTGCCAGCAGTTTGCAGGGTATTCCCTACGAGCAGTACTTC. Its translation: CASSLQGIPYEQYF.

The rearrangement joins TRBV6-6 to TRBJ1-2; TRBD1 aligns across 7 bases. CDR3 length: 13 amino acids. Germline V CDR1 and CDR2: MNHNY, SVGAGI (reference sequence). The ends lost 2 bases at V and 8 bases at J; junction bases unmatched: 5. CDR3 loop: CASSYRGRGGYTF. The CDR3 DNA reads TGTGCCAGCAGTTACAGGGGGCGGGGAGGCTACACCTTC.

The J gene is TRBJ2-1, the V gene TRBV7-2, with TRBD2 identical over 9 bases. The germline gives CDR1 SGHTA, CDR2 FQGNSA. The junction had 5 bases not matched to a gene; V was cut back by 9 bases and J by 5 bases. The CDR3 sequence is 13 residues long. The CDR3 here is CASRTSANNEQFF. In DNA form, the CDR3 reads TGTGCCAGTCGGACTAGCGCCAACAATGAGCAGTTCTTC.

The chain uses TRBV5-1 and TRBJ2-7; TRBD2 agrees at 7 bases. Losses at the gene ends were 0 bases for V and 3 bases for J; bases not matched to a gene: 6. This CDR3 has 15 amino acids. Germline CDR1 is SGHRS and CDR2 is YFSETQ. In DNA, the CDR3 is TGCGCCAGCAGCTTGGTCCCTAGCGGATACTACGAGCAGTACTTC. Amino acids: CASSLVPSGYYEQYF.

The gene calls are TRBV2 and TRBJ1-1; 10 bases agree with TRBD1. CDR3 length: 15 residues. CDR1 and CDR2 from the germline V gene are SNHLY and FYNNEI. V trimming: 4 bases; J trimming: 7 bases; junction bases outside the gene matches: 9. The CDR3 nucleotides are TGTGCCAGCAGTGGGGGGACAGGGGACTTAGTTGAAGCTTTCTTT. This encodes CASSGGTGDLVEAFF.

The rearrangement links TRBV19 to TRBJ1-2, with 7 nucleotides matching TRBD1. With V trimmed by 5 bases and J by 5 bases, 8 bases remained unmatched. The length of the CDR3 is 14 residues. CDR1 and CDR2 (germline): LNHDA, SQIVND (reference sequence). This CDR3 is CASSLDRQTYGYTF. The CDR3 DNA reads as TGTGCCAGTAGTCTGGACAGGCAGACGTATGGCTACACCTTC.

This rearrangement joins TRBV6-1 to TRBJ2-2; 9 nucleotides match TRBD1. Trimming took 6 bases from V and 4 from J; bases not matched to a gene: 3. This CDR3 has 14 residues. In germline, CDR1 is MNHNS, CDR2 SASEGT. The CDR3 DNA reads TGTGCCAGCAGGGGACAGGGCTCCACCGGGGAGCTGTTTTTT. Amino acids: CASRGQGSTGELFF.

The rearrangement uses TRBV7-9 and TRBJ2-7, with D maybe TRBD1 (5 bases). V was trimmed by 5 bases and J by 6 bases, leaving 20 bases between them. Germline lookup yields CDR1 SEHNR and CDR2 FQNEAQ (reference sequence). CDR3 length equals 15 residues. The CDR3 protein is CASSLSQGPPAEQYF. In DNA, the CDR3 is TGTGCCAGCAGCCTCTCGCAGGGCCCTCCGGCCGAGCAGTACTTC.

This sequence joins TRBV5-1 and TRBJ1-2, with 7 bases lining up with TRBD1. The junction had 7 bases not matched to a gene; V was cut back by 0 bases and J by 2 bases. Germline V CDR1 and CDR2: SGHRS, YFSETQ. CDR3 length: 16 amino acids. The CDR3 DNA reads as TGCGCCAGCAGCTTGGAGGGGGCCTTACGCAACTATGGCTACACCTTC. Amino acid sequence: CASSLEGALRNYGYTF.

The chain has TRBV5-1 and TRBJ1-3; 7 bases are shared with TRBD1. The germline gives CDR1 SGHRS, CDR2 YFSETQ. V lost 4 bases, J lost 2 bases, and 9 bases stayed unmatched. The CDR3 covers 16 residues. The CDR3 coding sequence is TGCGCCAGCAGCCCCAGGACAGGATTAACTGGAAACACCATATATTTT. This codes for CASSPRTGLTGNTIYF.

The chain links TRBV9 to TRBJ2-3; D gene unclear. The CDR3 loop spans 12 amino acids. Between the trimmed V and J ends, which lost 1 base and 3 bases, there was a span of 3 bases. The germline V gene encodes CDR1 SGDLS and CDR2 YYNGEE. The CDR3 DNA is TGTGCCAGCAGCGTATCGACAGATACGCAGTATTTT. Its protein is CASSVSTDTQYF. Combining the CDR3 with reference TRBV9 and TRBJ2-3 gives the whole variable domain DSGVTQTPKHLITATGQRVTLRCSPRSGDLSVYWYQQSLDQGLQFLIQYYNGEERAKGNILERFSAQQFPDLHSELNLSSLELGDSALYFCASSVSTDTQYFGPGTRLTVL.

In nucleotides, the CDR3 is TGTGCCAGCTCACCACTCAGCATGCGGAGCACAGATACGCAGTATTTT. Protein sequence: CASSPLSMRSTDTQYF. The chain combines TRBV18 with TRBJ2-3, with D uncertain. Trimming left V 1 base short and J 0 bases short, with 11 bases between. From germline, CDR1 is KGHSH and CDR2 LQKENI. This CDR3 has 16 amino acids.

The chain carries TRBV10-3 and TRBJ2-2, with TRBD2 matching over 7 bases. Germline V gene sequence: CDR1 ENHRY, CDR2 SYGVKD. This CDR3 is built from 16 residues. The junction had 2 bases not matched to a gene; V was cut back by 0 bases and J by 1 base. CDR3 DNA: TGTGCCATCAGTGAGTCTGGCGGGGGGAACACCGGGGAGCTGTTTTTT. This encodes CAISESGGGNTGELFF.

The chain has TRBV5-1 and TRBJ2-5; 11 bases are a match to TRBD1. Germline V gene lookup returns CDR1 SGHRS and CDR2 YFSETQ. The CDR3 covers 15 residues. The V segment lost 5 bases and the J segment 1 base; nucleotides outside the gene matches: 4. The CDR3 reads CASSRTGGPQETQYF. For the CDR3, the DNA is TGCGCCAGCAGTCGGACAGGGGGCCCCCAAGAGACCCAGTACTTC.

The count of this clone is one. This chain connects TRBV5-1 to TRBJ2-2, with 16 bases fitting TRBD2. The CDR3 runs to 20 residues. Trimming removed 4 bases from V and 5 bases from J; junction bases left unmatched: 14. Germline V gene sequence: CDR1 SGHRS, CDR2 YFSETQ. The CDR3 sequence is CASSAASGTSGRARTGELFF. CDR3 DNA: TGCGCCAGCAGCGCGGCCTCCGGGACTAGCGGGAGGGCCAGGACCGGGGAGCTGTTTTTT.

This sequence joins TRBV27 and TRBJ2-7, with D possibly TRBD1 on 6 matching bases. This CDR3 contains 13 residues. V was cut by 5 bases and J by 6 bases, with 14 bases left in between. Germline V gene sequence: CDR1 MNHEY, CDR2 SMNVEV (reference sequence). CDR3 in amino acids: CASSNRQEGEQYF. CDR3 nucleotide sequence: TGTGCCAGCAGTAACCGACAGGAAGGCGAGCAGTACTTC.

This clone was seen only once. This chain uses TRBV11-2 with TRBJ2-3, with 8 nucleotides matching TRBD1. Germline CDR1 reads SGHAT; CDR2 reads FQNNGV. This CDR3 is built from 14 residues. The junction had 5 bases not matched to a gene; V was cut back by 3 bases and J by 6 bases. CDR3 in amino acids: CASSFRTGRDTQYF. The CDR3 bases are TGTGCCAGCAGCTTCCGGACAGGGAGGGATACGCAGTATTTT.

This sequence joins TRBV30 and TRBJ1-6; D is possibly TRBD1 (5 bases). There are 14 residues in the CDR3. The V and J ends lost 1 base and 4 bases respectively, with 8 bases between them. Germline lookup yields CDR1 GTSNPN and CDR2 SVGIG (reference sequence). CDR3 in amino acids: CAWSGGQYNSPLHF. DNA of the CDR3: TGTGCCTGGAGTGGGGGCCAATATAATTCACCCCTCCACTTT.

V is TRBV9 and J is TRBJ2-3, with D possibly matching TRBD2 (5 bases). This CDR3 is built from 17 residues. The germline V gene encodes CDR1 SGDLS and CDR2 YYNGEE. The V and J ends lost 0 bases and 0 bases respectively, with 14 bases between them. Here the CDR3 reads CASSVEGSALSTDTQYF. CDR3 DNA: TGTGCCAGCAGCGTAGAAGGTAGCGCTCTTAGCACAGATACGCAGTATTTT. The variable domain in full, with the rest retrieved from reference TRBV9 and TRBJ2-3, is DSGVTQTPKHLITATGQRVTLRCSPRSGDLSVYWYQQSLDQGLQFLIQYYNGEERAKGNILERFSAQQFPDLHSELNLSSLELGDSALYFCASSVEGSALSTDTQYFGPGTRLTVL.

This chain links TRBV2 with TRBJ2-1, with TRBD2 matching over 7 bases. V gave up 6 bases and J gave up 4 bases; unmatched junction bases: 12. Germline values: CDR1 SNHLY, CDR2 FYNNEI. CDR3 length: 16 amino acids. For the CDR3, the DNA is TGTGCCAGCAGGGTGCCCGGGTGGGAGGGTTACAATGAGCAGTTCTTC. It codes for CASRVPGWEGYNEQFF.

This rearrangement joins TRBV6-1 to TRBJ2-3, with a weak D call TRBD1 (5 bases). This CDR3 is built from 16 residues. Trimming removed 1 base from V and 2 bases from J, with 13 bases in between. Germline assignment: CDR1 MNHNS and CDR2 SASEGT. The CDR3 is CASSEENRGATDTQYF. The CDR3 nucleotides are TGTGCCAGCAGTGAAGAGAACCGTGGGGCCACAGATACGCAGTATTTT.

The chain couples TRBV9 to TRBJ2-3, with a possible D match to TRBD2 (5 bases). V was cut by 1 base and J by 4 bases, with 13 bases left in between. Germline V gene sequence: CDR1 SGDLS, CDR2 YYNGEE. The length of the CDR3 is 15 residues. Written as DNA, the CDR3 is TGTGCCAGCAGCGTATCGGGATTGGGGTCAGATACGCAGTATTTT. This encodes CASSVSGLGSDTQYF.